This T cell receptor beta chain was documented in a study of T cells in Graves' hyperthyroidism and ophthalmopathy. Trimming took 5 bases from V and 4 from J; bases not matched to a gene: 5. The length of the CDR3 is 15 residues. The TCR beta CDR3 regions underwent amplification using RNA transcripts as the source. During a first-round RT-PCR of the TCR CDR3, the HTBI primer set was used. MiXCR was run by TCRdb on the multiplex PCR reads, yielding one entry per CDR3 protein. This table has a few hundred thousand distinct CDR3 sequences, 14% appearing once. The TCR originated in a woman aged 35 to 49 with Graves' hyperthyroidism. Sequences were obtained from blood. The chain combines TRBV12-3 or TRBV12-4 with TRBJ1-4; 9 bases are shared with TRBD1. For the CDR3, the DNA is TGTGCCAGCAGTAGTGGGGACAGGGATAATGAAAAACTGTTTTTT. Protein: CASSSGDRDNEKLFF.